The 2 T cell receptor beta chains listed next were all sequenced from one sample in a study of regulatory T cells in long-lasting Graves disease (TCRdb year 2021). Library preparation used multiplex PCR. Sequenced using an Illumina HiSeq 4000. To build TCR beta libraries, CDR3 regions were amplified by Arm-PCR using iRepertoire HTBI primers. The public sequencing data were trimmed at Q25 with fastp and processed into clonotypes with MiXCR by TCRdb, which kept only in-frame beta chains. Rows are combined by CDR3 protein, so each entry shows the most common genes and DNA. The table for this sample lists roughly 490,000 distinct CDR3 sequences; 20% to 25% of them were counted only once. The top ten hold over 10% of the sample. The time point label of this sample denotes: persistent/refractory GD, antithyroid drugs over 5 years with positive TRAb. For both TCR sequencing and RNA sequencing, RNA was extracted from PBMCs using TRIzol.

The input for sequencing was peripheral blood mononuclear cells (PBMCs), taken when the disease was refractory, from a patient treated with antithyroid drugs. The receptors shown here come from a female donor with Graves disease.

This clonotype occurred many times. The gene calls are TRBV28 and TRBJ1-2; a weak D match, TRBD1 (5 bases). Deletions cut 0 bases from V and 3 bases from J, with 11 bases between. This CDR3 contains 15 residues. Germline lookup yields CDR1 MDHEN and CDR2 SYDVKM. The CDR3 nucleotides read TGTGCCAGCAGTTTATGGGGGCTCCAGGACTATGGCTACACCTTC. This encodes CASSLWGLQDYGYTF.

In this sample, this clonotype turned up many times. DNA for the CDR3: TGTGCCAGCAGACAGAGGGACTATGGCTACACCTTC. Protein product: CASRQRDYGYTF. The genes are TRBV7-2 and TRBJ1-2; D gene uncertain. CDR1 is SGHTA, CDR2 FQGNSA, per germline. This CDR3 contains 12 residues. V lost 6 bases to trimming and J lost 3 bases, with 8 bases between them. The full variable domain, in which reference TRBV7-2 and TRBJ1-2 provide the parts outside the CDR3, is GAGVSQSPSNKVTEKGKDVELRCDPISGHTALYWYRQSLGQGLEFLIYFQGNSAPDKSGLPSDRFSAERTGGSVSTLTIQRTQQEDSAVYLCASRQRDYGYTFGSGTRLTVV.